This T cell receptor (beta chain) was sequenced for a study of CD8+ T cells in alopecia areata. Study-wide context: Treatment with tofacitinib (6 to 18 months) was followed by 6 months off drug.

cDNA serving as the sequencing template came from extracted, reverse transcribed RNA. Method: immunoSEQ multiplex PCR; TCRdb's copy keeps in-frame clones and lacks some. Of around 140,000 clones in the sample, 40% to 55% were seen once. The sequence was collected from a human donor with alopecia areata. The material sequenced was CD4+ T cells sorted from blood, taken at week 0.

CDR3 sequence: CASSQSGWGEKLFF. CDR3 bases: TGTGCCAGCAGCCAATCGGGATGGGGGGAAAAACTGTTTTTT. The V call is TRBV5-4, the J call TRBJ1-4; D might be TRBD1 (5 bases). Germline V gives CDR1 SGHNT, CDR2 YYREEE (reference sequence). Trimming shortened V by 4 bases and J by 8 bases, and 15 bases separated the two germline ends. This CDR3 comprises 14 residues.